The text below deals with one T cell receptor (beta chain). Distinct nucleotide sequences in the sample also encode this CDR3. Original methodology: Filtering differed, since immunoSEQ gave only junction sequences and no quality scores. The method was immunoSEQ multiplex PCR; TCRdb's version includes in-frame clones alone and lacks a portion of them. V and J calls and clone size are copied from that table; D and trimming were computed from the DNA. The table lists around 530,000 clones, just over 75% of them singletons. Germline V gene sequence: CDR1 SGDLS, CDR2 YYNGEE. The CDR3 runs to 14 residues. V was shortened by 0 bases and J by 1 base, with 7 bases between the two germline ends. The data were taken from a study of shared clonotypes between healthy human individuals.

The chain recombines TRBV9 with TRBJ2-5; D perhaps matches TRBD1 (6 bases). The source of this sequence is a woman aged 40-49 years in good health. Some clones in this sample may be carry-over from other donors' samples. The sample taken for sequencing was PBMCs. CDR3 sequence (DNA): TGTGCCAGCAGCGTAGGAGGGGGCCAAGAGACCCAGTACTTC. As protein: CASSVGGGQETQYF.